Presented here are 10 T cell receptor beta chains from one specimen sequenced in a study of cytomegalovirus exposure and HLA in healthy donors. 60 Vbeta and 13 Jbeta primers were used in PCR. Sequencing was performed with immunoSEQ multiplex PCR; in TCRdb, only in-frame clones are kept and a portion is missing. The table lists 220,000 or so clones, almost 80% of them singletons. The material sequenced was PBMCs. Receptor source: a male donor in good health and CMV-seronegative.

This chain connects TRBV5-6 to TRBJ2-7, with D perhaps TRBD2 (6 bases). V dropped 4 bases and J dropped 1 base, with 24 bases sitting between them. The CDR3 runs 18 residues. Germline V gene sequence: CDR1 SGHDT, CDR2 YYEEEE. Written as DNA, the CDR3 is TGTGCCAGCAGCGGATCAGGATTACCCCTGGAGGGATCCTACGAGCAGTACTTC. Amino acid sequence: CASSGSGLPLEGSYEQYF.

CDR3 sequence: CASSLVGTGPREQFF. For the CDR3, the DNA is TGCGCCAGCAGCTTGGTCGGGACAGGGCCTCGGGAGCAGTTCTTC. The gene calls are TRBV5-1 and TRBJ2-1; 9 bases map to TRBD1. The CDR3 covers 15 residues. Per the germline V gene, CDR1 is SGHRS and CDR2 is YFSETQ. V shed 0 bases and J 10 bases; nucleotides not matched to a gene: 8.

V and J are TRBV2 and TRBJ2-7; D gene ambiguous. Germline values: CDR1 SNHLY, CDR2 FYNNEI. V shed 2 bases and J shed 7 bases, with 12 bases lying between them. The CDR3 has 13 residues. CDR3 sequence (DNA): TGTGCCAGCAGTGAACAGCCGACGACAGAGCAGTACTTC. Translating gives CASSEQPTTEQYF.

This chain joins TRBV27 and TRBJ2-1, with D perhaps TRBD1 (5 bases). From germline, CDR1 is MNHEY and CDR2 SMNVEV (reference sequence). The CDR3 covers 15 residues. Trimming shortened V by 4 bases and J by 6 bases, and 16 bases separated the two germline ends. CDR3 in amino acids: CASSYPSVQGNEQFF. DNA for the CDR3: TGTGCCAGCAGTTACCCCTCAGTCCAGGGCAATGAGCAGTTCTTC.

This clone is a singleton in its sample. The rearrangement joins TRBV29-1 to TRBJ2-1, with a weak D call TRBD2 (5 bases). V lost 4 bases, J lost 3 bases, and 7 bases lay in between. The CDR3 totals 12 residues. Germline V gene data show CDR1 as SQVTM and CDR2 as ANQGSEA. CDR3 in amino acids: CSVVSGYNEQFF. The CDR3 region has the DNA TGCAGCGTTGTAAGCGGCTACAATGAGCAGTTCTTC.

V gene TRBV4-2 combines with J gene TRBJ2-5; D is unresolved. With 3 bases removed from V and 10 bases from J, the gap between germline ends came to 15 bases. Germline values: CDR1 LGHNA, CDR2 YNFKEQ. The CDR3 is made up of 13 amino acids. The CDR3 region has the DNA TGTGCCAGCAGCCAGATACTACAAGAAGGCCAGTACTTC. It specifies CASSQILQEGQYF.

This clone is a singleton in its sample. V and J are TRBV28 and TRBJ1-1; 7 nucleotides align to TRBD1. CDR3 length: 15 residues. Trimming at V came to 0 bases and at J to 6 bases, leaving 7 bases not matched to a gene. Per the germline V gene, CDR1 is MDHEN and CDR2 is SYDVKM. CDR3 sequence (DNA): TGTGCCAGCAGTTTATGGGGGGCACAGGGGCCTGAAGCTTTCTTT. Translating it yields CASSLWGAQGPEAFF.

The chain joins TRBV27 to TRBJ2-3, with 11 nucleotides matching TRBD2. The V and J ends lost 5 bases and 3 bases, in that order; junction bases with no gene match: 13. The CDR3 loop spans 18 amino acids. Germline V gene data show CDR1 as MNHEY and CDR2 as SMNVEV (reference sequence). Here the CDR3 DNA reads TGTGCCAGCAGTCTCATCCATTTTAGCGGGAGGGGTACAGATACGCAGTATTTT. As protein: CASSLIHFSGRGTDTQYF.

This clone was found a few times. The J gene is TRBJ2-1, the V gene TRBV19; 7 nucleotides align to TRBD1. Germline CDR1 reads LNHDA; CDR2 reads SQIVND (reference sequence). Trimming removed 6 bases from V and 6 bases from J; junction bases left unmatched: 11. The CDR3 totals 15 residues. DNA for the CDR3: TGTGCCAGTAGACCCGGGACAGCAAACCTCAATGAGCAGTTCTTC. It encodes CASRPGTANLNEQFF.

This clone appeared a few times. The rearrangement links TRBV2 to TRBJ2-5, with D maybe TRBD2 (5 bases). V was clipped by 7 bases and J by 2 bases, with 14 bases between them. The V gene's germline CDR1 is SNHLY and CDR2 FYNNEI. The CDR3 totals 14 residues. The CDR3 region is CASTEGVQQETQYF. CDR3 DNA: TGTGCCAGCACCGAGGGAGTCCAGCAAGAGACCCAGTACTTC.